What follows is one T cell receptor (beta chain) and its context. Original data processing: Amplified reference gene primers provided the basis for estimating nucleated cell counts. Clones were read by immunoSEQ multiplex PCR, and TCRdb kept only the in-frame ones, dropping some. V, J and clone size derive from that table, while D and trimming were established from the DNA sequence. The data show approximately 180,000 clones, with roughly 82% seen just once and 4% to 6.5% held by the top ten. The data were taken from a study of blood T cell repertoires in COVID-19. Study-level information: Sources were T cells, B-cell-depleted T cells, or PBMCs; the material itself was cDNA or gDNA.

Deletions cut 2 bases from V and 0 bases from J, with 8 bases between. Germline lookup yields CDR1 MNHEY and CDR2 SVGAGI. The CDR3 contains 15 residues. The TCR sequence derives from a woman aged 60 to 75 with acute COVID-19. Material for sequencing was PBMCs or T cells enriched from blood (not recorded which). The V gene is TRBV6-5, the J gene TRBJ1-3; D gene ambiguous. CDR3 residues: CASSYDRDSGNTIYF. CDR3 DNA: TGTGCCAGCAGTTACGATCGGGACTCTGGAAACACCATATATTTT.